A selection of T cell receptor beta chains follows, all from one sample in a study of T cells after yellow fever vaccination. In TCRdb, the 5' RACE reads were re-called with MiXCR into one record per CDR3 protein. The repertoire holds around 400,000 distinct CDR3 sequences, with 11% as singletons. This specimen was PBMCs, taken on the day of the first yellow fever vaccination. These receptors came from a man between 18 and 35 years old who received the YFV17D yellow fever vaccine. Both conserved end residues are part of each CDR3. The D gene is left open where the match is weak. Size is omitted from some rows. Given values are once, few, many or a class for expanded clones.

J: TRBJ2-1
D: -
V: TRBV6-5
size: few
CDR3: CASSYAWGNEQFF
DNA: TGTGCCAGCAGTTACGCCTGGGGGAATGAGCAGTTCTTC

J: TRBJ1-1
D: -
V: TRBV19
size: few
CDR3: CASSTTPSISEPDTEAFF
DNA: TGTGCCAGTAGTACAACCCCTTCTATATCTGAACCGGACACTGAAGCTTTCTTT

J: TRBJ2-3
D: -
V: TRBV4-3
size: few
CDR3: CASSQDGFPRPQYF
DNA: TGCGCCAGCAGCCAAGATGGGTTTCCTCGCCCGCAGTATTTT

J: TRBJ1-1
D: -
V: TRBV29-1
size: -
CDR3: CSVRGTENTEAFF
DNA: TGCAGCGTCCGCGGGACGGAGAACACTGAAGCTTTCTTT

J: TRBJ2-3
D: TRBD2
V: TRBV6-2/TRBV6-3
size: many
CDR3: CASSGPAGGPIDTQYF
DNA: TGTGCCAGCAGCGGCCCGGCGGGGGGCCCCATAGATACGCAGTATTTT

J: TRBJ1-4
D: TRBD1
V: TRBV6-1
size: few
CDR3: CASSWDRWQEKLFF
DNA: TGTGCCAGCAGCTGGGACAGGTGGCAAGAAAAACTGTTTTTT

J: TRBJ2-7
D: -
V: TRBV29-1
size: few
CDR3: CSVEEGSYEQYF
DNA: TGCAGCGTTGAAGAAGGGTCGTACGAGCAGTACTTC

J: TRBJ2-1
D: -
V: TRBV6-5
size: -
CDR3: CASSYGLARVNEQFF
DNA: TGTGCCAGCAGTTACGGCCTAGCTCGGGTCAATGAGCAGTTCTTC

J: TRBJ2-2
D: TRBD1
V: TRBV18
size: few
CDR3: CASSPTGTGTSWTGELFF
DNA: TGTGCCAGCTCACCTACCGGGACAGGGACGTCATGGACCGGGGAGCTGTTTTTT

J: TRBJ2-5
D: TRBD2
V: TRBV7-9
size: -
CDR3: CASSSHSGGQETQYF
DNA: TGTGCCAGCAGCTCCCATAGCGGGGGCCAAGAGACCCAGTACTTC

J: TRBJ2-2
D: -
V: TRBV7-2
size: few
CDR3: CASSRSTSLTGELFF
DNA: TGTGCCAGCAGCCGATCCACTAGCCTCACCGGGGAGCTGTTTTTT

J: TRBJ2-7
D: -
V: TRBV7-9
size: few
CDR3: CASSLEFRSGEQYF
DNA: TGTGCCAGCAGCCTAGAGTTTAGGTCTGGGGAGCAGTACTTC

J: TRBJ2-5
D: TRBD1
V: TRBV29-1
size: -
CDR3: CSVEEDRGQETQYF
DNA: TGCAGCGTTGAAGAGGACAGGGGCCAAGAGACCCAGTACTTC

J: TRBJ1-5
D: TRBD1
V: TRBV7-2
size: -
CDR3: CASSRGTGDNQPQHF
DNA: TGTGCCAGCAGCCGAGGGACAGGGGACAATCAGCCCCAGCATTTT

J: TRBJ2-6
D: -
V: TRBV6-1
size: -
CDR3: CASTTPGTGANVLTF
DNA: TGTGCCAGCACCACCCCCGGGACTGGGGCCAACGTCCTGACTTTC

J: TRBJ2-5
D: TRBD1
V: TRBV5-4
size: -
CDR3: CASSSTGQGMETQYF
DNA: TGTGCCAGCAGCTCCACGGGACAGGGGATGGAGACCCAGTACTTC

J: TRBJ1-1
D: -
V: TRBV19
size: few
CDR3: CASSILGRGTEAFF
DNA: TGTGCCAGTAGTATTCTCGGCAGGGGCACTGAAGCTTTCTTT

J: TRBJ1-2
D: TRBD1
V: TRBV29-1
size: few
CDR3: CSVQGQGLENNYGYTF
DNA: TGCAGCGTGCAGGGACAGGGCCTGGAAAACAACTATGGCTACACCTTC

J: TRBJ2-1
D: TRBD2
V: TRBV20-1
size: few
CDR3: CSASGLAGLGSYNEQFF
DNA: TGCAGTGCTTCGGGACTAGCGGGGTTAGGATCCTACAATGAGCAGTTCTTC

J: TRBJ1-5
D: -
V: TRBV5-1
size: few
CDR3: CASSLAGPYSNQPQHF
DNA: TGCGCCAGCAGCTTGGCCGGGCCATATAGCAATCAGCCCCAGCATTTT

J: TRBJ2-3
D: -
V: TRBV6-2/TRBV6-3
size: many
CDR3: CASSQTDTQYF
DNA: TGTGCCAGCAGCCAAACAGATACGCAGTATTTT

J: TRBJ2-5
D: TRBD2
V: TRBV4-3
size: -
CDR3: CASSRTLLAEQETQYF
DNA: TGCGCCAGCAGCCGCACCCTACTAGCGGAGCAAGAGACCCAGTACTTC

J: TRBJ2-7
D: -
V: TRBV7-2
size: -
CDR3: CASSLVRIGNYEQYF
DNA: TGTGCCAGCAGCTTAGTTAGAATAGGAAATTACGAGCAGTACTTC

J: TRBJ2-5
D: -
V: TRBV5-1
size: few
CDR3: CASSLGTGSGQYF
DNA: TGCGCCAGCAGCTTGGGTACGGGGTCGGGCCAGTACTTC

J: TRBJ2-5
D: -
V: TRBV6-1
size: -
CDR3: CASRLLAGETQYF
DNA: TGTGCCAGCAGACTCCTCGCGGGGGAGACCCAGTACTTC

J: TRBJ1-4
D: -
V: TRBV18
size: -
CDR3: CASSSSAGPIEKLFF
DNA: TGTGCCAGCTCATCGAGCGCTGGCCCAATCGAAAAACTGTTTTTT

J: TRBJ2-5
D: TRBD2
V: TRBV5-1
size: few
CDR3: CASSLTPPGLGQETQYF
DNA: TGCGCCAGCAGCTTGACGCCTCCGGGACTAGGCCAAGAGACCCAGTACTTC

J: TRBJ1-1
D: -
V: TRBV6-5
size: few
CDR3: CASSGGGTEAFF
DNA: TGTGCCAGCAGTGGGGGCGGCACTGAAGCTTTCTTT

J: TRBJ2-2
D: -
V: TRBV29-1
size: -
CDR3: CSVRSQGSTGELFF
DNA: TGCAGCGTTCGGTCCCAGGGGAGCACCGGGGAGCTGTTTTTT

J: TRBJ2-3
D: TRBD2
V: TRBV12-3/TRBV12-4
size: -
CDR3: CASRGLAGATDTQYF
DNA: TGTGCCAGCAGGGGACTAGCGGGGGCCACAGATACGCAGTATTTT

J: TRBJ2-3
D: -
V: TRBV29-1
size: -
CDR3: CSGDTEGALTDTQYF
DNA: TGCAGCGGTGACACCGAAGGGGCCCTCACAGATACGCAGTATTTT

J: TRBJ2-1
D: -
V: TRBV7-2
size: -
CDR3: CASSRGGDEQFF
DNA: TGTGCCAGCAGCCGAGGAGGGGATGAGCAGTTCTTC